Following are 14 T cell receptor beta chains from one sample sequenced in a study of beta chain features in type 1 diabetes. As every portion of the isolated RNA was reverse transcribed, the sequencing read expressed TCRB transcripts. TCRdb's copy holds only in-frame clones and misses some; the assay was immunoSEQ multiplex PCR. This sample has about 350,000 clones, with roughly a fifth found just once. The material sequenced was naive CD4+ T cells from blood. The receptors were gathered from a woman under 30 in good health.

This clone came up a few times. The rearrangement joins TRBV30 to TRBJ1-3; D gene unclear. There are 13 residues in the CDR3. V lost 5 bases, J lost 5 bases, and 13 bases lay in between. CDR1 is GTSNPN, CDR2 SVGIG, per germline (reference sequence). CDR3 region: CAWVRTGRNTIYF. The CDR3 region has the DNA TGTGCCTGGGTGAGGACGGGGAGAAACACCATATATTTT.

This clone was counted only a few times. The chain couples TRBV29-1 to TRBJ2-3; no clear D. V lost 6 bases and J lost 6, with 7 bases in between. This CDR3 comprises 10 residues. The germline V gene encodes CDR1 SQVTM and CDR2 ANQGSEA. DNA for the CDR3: TGCAGCGTAACAGTGGATACGCAGTATTTT. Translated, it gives CSVTVDTQYF.

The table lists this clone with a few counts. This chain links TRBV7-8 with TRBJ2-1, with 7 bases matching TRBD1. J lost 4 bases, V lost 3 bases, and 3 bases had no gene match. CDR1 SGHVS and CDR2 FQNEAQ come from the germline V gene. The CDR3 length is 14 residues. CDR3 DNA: TGTGCCAGCAGCTTGGGACAGCGTTACAATGAGCAGTTCTTC. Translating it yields CASSLGQRYNEQFF.

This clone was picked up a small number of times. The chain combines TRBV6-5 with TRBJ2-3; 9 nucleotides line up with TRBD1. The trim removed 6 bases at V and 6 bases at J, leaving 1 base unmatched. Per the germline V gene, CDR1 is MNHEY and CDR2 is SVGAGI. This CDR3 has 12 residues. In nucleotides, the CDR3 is TGTGCCAGCAGGACAGGGGGGGATACGCAGTATTTT. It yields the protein CASRTGGDTQYF.

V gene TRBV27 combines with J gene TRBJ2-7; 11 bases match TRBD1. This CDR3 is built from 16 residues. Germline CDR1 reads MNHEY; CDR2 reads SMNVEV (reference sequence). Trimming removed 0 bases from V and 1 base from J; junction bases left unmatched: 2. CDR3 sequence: CASSLSGQGGSYEQYF. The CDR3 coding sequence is TGTGCCAGCAGTTTATCGGGACAGGGGGGTTCCTACGAGCAGTACTTC.

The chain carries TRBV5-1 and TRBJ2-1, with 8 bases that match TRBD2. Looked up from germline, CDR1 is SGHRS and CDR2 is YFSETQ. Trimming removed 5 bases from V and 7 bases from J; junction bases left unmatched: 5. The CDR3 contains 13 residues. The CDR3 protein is CASRTGGDNEQFF. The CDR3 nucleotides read TGCGCCAGCAGGACGGGGGGGGATAATGAGCAGTTCTTC.

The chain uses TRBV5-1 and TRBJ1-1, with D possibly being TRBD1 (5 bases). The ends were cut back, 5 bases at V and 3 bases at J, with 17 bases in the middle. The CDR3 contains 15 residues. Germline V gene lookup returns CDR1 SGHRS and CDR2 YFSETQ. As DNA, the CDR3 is TGCGCCAGCAGTCCCCGGAGCAGGGTCGACACTGAAGCTTTCTTT. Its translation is CASSPRSRVDTEAFF.

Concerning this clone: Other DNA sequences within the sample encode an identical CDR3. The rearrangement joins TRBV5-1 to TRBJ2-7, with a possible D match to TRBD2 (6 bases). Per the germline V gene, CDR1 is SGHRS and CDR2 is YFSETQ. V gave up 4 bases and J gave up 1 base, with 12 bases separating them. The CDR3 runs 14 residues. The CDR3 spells CASSAGPSSYEQYF. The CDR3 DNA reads TGCGCCAGCAGCGCGGGACCTTCATCCTACGAGCAGTACTTC.

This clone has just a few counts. The CDR3 reads CASSVSGIPDIQYF. The CDR3 nucleotides are TGTGCCAGCAGCGTAAGCGGGATTCCTGACATTCAGTACTTC. The rearrangement joins TRBV9 to TRBJ2-4; 7 nucleotides line up with TRBD2. The CDR3 has 14 amino acids. Unmatched junction bases numbered 6, after V lost 1 base and J lost 8 bases. Germline V gene data show CDR1 as SGDLS and CDR2 as YYNGEE.

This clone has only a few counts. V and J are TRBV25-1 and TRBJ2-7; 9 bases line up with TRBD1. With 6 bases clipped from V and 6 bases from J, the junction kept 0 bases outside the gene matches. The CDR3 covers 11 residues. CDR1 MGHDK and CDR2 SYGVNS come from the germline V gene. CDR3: CASRDRGEQYF. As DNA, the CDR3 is TGTGCCAGCAGGGACAGGGGCGAGCAGTACTTC.

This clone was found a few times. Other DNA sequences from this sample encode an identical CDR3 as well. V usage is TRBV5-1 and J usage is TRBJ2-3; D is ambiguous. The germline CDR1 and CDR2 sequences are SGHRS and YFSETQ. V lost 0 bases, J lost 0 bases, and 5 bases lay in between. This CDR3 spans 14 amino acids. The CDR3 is CASSLDSSTDTQYF. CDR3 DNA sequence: TGCGCCAGCAGCTTGGATAGCAGCACAGATACGCAGTATTTT.

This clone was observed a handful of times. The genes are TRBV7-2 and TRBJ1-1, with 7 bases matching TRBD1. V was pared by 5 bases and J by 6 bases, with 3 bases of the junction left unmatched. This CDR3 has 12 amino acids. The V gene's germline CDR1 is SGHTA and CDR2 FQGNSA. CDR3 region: CASSPQGPEAFF. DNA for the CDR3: TGTGCCAGCAGCCCACAGGGGCCTGAAGCTTTCTTT.

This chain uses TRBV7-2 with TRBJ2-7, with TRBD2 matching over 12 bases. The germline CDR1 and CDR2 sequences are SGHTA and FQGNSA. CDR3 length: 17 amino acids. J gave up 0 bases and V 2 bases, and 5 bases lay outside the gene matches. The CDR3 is CASSLRRLAGVSYEQYF. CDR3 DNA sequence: TGTGCCAGCAGCTTAAGGAGACTAGCGGGGGTCTCCTACGAGCAGTACTTC.

The CDR3 sequence is CASSPSPNTEAFF. Written as DNA, the CDR3 is TGTGCCAGCAGCCCGTCTCCGAACACTGAAGCTTTCTTT. The V call is TRBV5-5, the J call TRBJ1-1, with unresolved D. This CDR3 contains 13 residues. Germline CDR1 is SGHKS and CDR2 is YYEKEE (reference sequence). Deletions cut 4 bases from V and 1 base from J, with 8 bases between.